In this sample, the clone carrying this TCR beta chain turned up a few times. What it binds is not known. These data belong to a study of blood T cells in healthy people across ages. Findings and caveats of the study: Higher diversity and more naive CD4+ cells were features of long-lived donors, compared to aged donors.

The authors ran a second PCR of roughly 7 to 11 cycles using a sample-barcoded 5' primer and a J-beta primer mix. One entry per CDR3 protein results from TCRdb running MiXCR on the 5' RACE reads. The sample consists of around 1,900,000 distinct CDR3 sequences, 35% to 50% of them appearing once. The sequence was collected from a human donor in good health. The source material was blood.

The CDR3 is CASSYAGGGNTEAFF. CDR3 DNA: TGTGCCAGCAGTTACGCAGGGGGAGGGAACACTGAAGCTTTCTTT. The V gene is TRBV6-5, the J gene TRBJ1-1; TRBD1 aligns across 7 bases. The germline V gene encodes CDR1 MNHEY and CDR2 SVGAGI. This CDR3 has 15 residues. Germline trimming cut 2 bases from V and 1 base from J; bases unmatched to any gene: 4.